A selection of T cell receptor beta chains follows, all from one sample in a study of PD-L1 blockade in urothelial cancer. Here immunoSEQ multiplex PCR was the method, and the copy in TCRdb shows in-frame clones only, minus some. This sample has roughly 42,000 clones, with approximately 80% found just once. Material: PBMCs, obtained around atezolizumab (anti-PD-L1) treatment. The receptors come from a man between 65 and 79 years old with urothelial cancer. Both conserved end residues are part of each CDR3. Each record gives: CDR3 DNA, CDR3 protein, D gene, clone size, V gene, J gene. A D gene is named only where the DNA matches it firmly. Size tells how often a clone was seen (once, few, many) or the class of an expanded clone, and some rows leave it out.

DNA: TGTGCCAGCAGCTTAGGAGGAACAACCTACTCTGGGGCCAACGTCCTGACTTTC; CDR3: CASSLGGTTYSGANVLTF; D: -; size: -; V: TRBV7-9; J: TRBJ2-6
DNA: TGTGCCAGCAGCCTCTCTCCCCCAGAAACCTATGGCTACACCTTC; CDR3: CASSLSPPETYGYTF; D: -; size: few; V: TRBV11-2; J: TRBJ1-2
DNA: TGTGCCAGCAGTCGTACAGGGGGCAGCACTGAAGCTTTCTTT; CDR3: CASSRTGGSTEAFF; D: TRBD1; size: -; V: TRBV28; J: TRBJ1-1
DNA: TGTGCCAGCAGCTTAGTGGGGAGCACTGAAGCTTTCTTT; CDR3: CASSLVGSTEAFF; D: -; size: -; V: TRBV7-9; J: TRBJ1-1
DNA: TGCGCCAGCAGCCAAGTAGGGACAGGGGACACTGAAGCTTTCTTT; CDR3: CASSQVGTGDTEAFF; D: TRBD1; size: medium-sized; V: TRBV4-1; J: TRBJ1-1
DNA: TGTGCCAGCTCCCCGGGCAGAACAGGGTCCAATGAGCAGTTCTTC; CDR3: CASSPGRTGSNEQFF; D: -; size: -; V: TRBV6-5; J: TRBJ2-1
DNA: TGTGCCAGCAGGTCGGGAGGCGCCGCTGAAGCTTTCTTT; CDR3: CASRSGGAAEAFF; D: -; size: -; V: TRBV11-2; J: TRBJ1-1
DNA: TGTGCCAGCAGCGTACAGGGGTCAGGAAACACCATATATTTT; CDR3: CASSVQGSGNTIYF; D: -; size: -; V: TRBV9; J: TRBJ1-3
DNA: TGTGCCAGCAGCGCACCAGGGGCAGGGACCAACACCGGGGAGCTGTTTTTT; CDR3: CASSAPGAGTNTGELFF; D: -; size: -; V: TRBV21-1; J: TRBJ2-2
DNA: TGCGCCAGCAGCCCGGACACCCCGGTGACCGGGGAGCTGTTTTTT; CDR3: CASSPDTPVTGELFF; D: -; size: -; V: TRBV5-1; J: TRBJ2-2
DNA: TGTGCCAGCAGCTTAAACTTTCTGCGGGGAGAGACCCAGTACTTC; CDR3: CASSLNFLRGETQYF; D: -; size: -; V: TRBV7-2; J: TRBJ2-5
DNA: TGTGCCAGCATAAGACTAGAGAACACCGGGGAGCTGTTTTTT; CDR3: CASIRLENTGELFF; D: -; size: -; V: TRBV6-6; J: TRBJ2-2
DNA: TGTGCCAGTAGAGACAGGTTCGGCGACACTGAAGCTTTCTTT; CDR3: CASRDRFGDTEAFF; D: -; size: -; V: TRBV19; J: TRBJ1-1
DNA: TGTGCCAGCAGCTCCGGACAGACTGAAGCTTTCTTT; CDR3: CASSSGQTEAFF; D: -; size: -; V: TRBV11-3; J: TRBJ1-1
DNA: TGCGCCAGCAGCACGGGACTAGCGGGAGGCCCCTACAATGAGCAGTTCTTC; CDR3: CASSTGLAGGPYNEQFF; D: TRBD2; size: -; V: TRBV5-1; J: TRBJ2-1
DNA: TGTGCCAGCAGCTCGGCCGGATTCCGCGGGGTCCCTCGTCTGACTGAAGCTTTCTTT; CDR3: CASSSAGFRGVPRLTEAFF; D: -; size: -; V: TRBV11-2; J: TRBJ1-1
DNA: TGTGCCAGCAGTGAATTAGGGGCAGGTCGCCGTCCCTACGAGCAGTACTTC; CDR3: CASSELGAGRRPYEQYF; D: -; size: -; V: TRBV6-1; J: TRBJ2-7
DNA: TGTGCCAGCAGTTTATCCGGGACTAGCGCGTGGAGGGTCAATGAGCAGTTCTTC; CDR3: CASSLSGTSAWRVNEQFF; D: TRBD2; size: -; V: TRBV27; J: TRBJ2-1
DNA: TGTGCCAGCAGGTCAGGAGGCGGCACCGGGGAGCTGTTTTTT; CDR3: CASRSGGGTGELFF; D: -; size: -; V: TRBV7-2; J: TRBJ2-2
DNA: TGTGCCAGCAGCCCTCGACAGGGTGTGTACACTGAAGCTTTCTTT; CDR3: CASSPRQGVYTEAFF; D: TRBD1; size: -; V: TRBV9; J: TRBJ1-1
DNA: TGTGCCAGCAGCCGACAGGGGGCGGCTGGAAACACCATATATTTT; CDR3: CASSRQGAAGNTIYF; D: TRBD1; size: few; V: TRBV7-9; J: TRBJ1-3
DNA: TGTGCCAGCAGTGCGGGGGGTTACGAGCAGTACTTC; CDR3: CASSAGGYEQYF; D: TRBD2; size: -; V: TRBV6-5; J: TRBJ2-7
DNA: TGTGCCAGCAGCTTAGGACTCCTGGGCACCGGGGAGCTGTTTTTT; CDR3: CASSLGLLGTGELFF; D: -; size: -; V: TRBV7-9; J: TRBJ2-2
DNA: TGTGCCACCAGCGGCCGGACAGGGGAGATTGGTGGCTACACCTTC; CDR3: CATSGRTGEIGGYTF; D: TRBD1; size: -; V: TRBV15; J: TRBJ1-2
DNA: TGTGCCAGCAGCTCCATGGCTAGGGGCGATCAGCCCCAGCATTTT; CDR3: CASSSMARGDQPQHF; D: -; size: once; V: TRBV13; J: TRBJ1-5
DNA: TGTGCCAGCAGGGGGGGACAGGGAGGTTCGTCACCCCTCCACTTT; CDR3: CASRGGQGGSSPLHF; D: TRBD1; size: -; V: TRBV2; J: TRBJ1-6
DNA: TGTGCCAGCACTCAGGGTTTCGCAGATACGCAGTATTTT; CDR3: CASTQGFADTQYF; D: -; size: -; V: TRBV6-5; J: TRBJ2-3
DNA: TGTGCCACCGAGGCCACAGGAGCTGCTACCAATGGCTACACCTTC; CDR3: CATEATGAATNGYTF; D: -; size: -; V: TRBV19; J: TRBJ1-2
DNA: TGTGCCAGCAGCCAAGCGGGGGGAAACACCATATATTTT; CDR3: CASSQAGGNTIYF; D: -; size: few; V: TRBV9; J: TRBJ1-3
DNA: TGTGCCAGCAGCTTAATCGGGACAGGGGGCATCTACGAGCAGTACTTC; CDR3: CASSLIGTGGIYEQYF; D: TRBD1; size: -; V: TRBV13; J: TRBJ2-7
DNA: TGTGCCAGCAGCTTCGGGACAGATGGATTCTACGAGCAGTACTTC; CDR3: CASSFGTDGFYEQYF; D: TRBD1; size: -; V: TRBV11-2; J: TRBJ2-7
DNA: TGTGCCAGCAGTGGGCAGGATTTATGGAATGAAAAACTGTTTTTT; CDR3: CASSGQDLWNEKLFF; D: -; size: -; V: TRBV2; J: TRBJ1-4
DNA: TGTGCCAGCAGTTCATTGACAGACTCATACGAGCAGTACTTC; CDR3: CASSSLTDSYEQYF; D: -; size: -; V: TRBV6-5; J: TRBJ2-7
DNA: TGCGCCAGCAGGGAGGACAGGGAGGACTATGGCTACACCTTC; CDR3: CASREDREDYGYTF; D: TRBD1; size: few; V: TRBV10-2; J: TRBJ1-2
DNA: TGTGCCAGCAGTTTAGCGACAGGGGGCACGGACACTGAAGCTTTCTTT; CDR3: CASSLATGGTDTEAFF; D: TRBD1; size: -; V: TRBV28; J: TRBJ1-1
DNA: TGTGCCAGCGGCCAAGATCCAAGGACTAGCGGGAGTTTTTCCTACAATGAGCAGTTCTTC; CDR3: CASGQDPRTSGSFSYNEQFF; D: TRBD2; size: -; V: TRBV9; J: TRBJ2-1
DNA: TGTGCCAGTAAAGTAGCGGGAGACAGCGAGCAGTACTTC; CDR3: CASKVAGDSEQYF; D: TRBD2; size: few; V: TRBV19; J: TRBJ2-7
DNA: TGTGCCAGCAGCGATGGCGGGGGCGGAGGCTATGGCTACACCTTC; CDR3: CASSDGGGGGYGYTF; D: -; size: -; V: TRBV6-5; J: TRBJ1-2
DNA: TGCGCCAGCAGCCTTCGACAGGGGTTTAATGAGCAGTTCTTC; CDR3: CASSLRQGFNEQFF; D: TRBD1; size: -; V: TRBV5-1; J: TRBJ2-1
DNA: TGTGCCAGCAGCGTATCGTCGGGACGGGGACAGGAAAAACTGTTTTTT; CDR3: CASSVSSGRGQEKLFF; D: TRBD1; size: -; V: TRBV9; J: TRBJ1-4
DNA: TGTGCCAGCAGCCAAAGCTTTTACGGTGGCGACAGAAGAAACAATGAGCAGTTCTTC; CDR3: CASSQSFYGGDRRNNEQFF; D: -; size: -; V: TRBV4-2; J: TRBJ2-1
DNA: TGTGCCAGCAGCTTAAACGGGAGAATTTATGATACGCAGTATTTT; CDR3: CASSLNGRIYDTQYF; D: -; size: once; V: TRBV7-9; J: TRBJ2-3
DNA: TGTGCCAGCAGCTTGGTTGGGACAGGGGACCAAGAGACCCAGTACTTC; CDR3: CASSLVGTGDQETQYF; D: TRBD1; size: -; V: TRBV5-5; J: TRBJ2-5
DNA: TGTGCCAGTAGTCTCGGGACTAGCGGGACCTACGAGCAGTACTTC; CDR3: CASSLGTSGTYEQYF; D: TRBD2; size: -; V: TRBV19; J: TRBJ2-7
DNA: TGTGCCAGCAGTGAGGGGACAGGGGGATTTAGCAATCAGCCCCAGCATTTT; CDR3: CASSEGTGGFSNQPQHF; D: TRBD1; size: -; V: TRBV2; J: TRBJ1-5
DNA: TGTGCCAGCAGGACCAAGGACAGGCCCTCCTACGAGCAGTACTTC; CDR3: CASRTKDRPSYEQYF; D: TRBD1; size: -; V: TRBV6-5; J: TRBJ2-7
DNA: TGCGCCAGCAGCCAAGATCGGGCGGCTAGCAGCTACGAGCAGTACTTC; CDR3: CASSQDRAASSYEQYF; D: -; size: -; V: TRBV4-3; J: TRBJ2-7
DNA: TGTGCCAGTGCTACTCAGGGGTACAATGAGCAGTTCTTC; CDR3: CASATQGYNEQFF; D: -; size: -; V: TRBV19; J: TRBJ2-1
DNA: TGTGCCAGCAGCCCTTGGGACACCTCCTACGAGCAGTACTTC; CDR3: CASSPWDTSYEQYF; D: -; size: -; V: TRBV7-9; J: TRBJ2-7
DNA: TGTGCCAGCAGCTTAGGAGGCAGCGAACAAGAGACCCAGTACTTC; CDR3: CASSLGGSEQETQYF; D: -; size: -; V: TRBV7-7; J: TRBJ2-5
DNA: TGTGCCAGCAGCTACGACAGGGGACCCTACAATGAGCAGTTCTTC; CDR3: CASSYDRGPYNEQFF; D: TRBD1; size: -; V: TRBV28; J: TRBJ2-1
DNA: TGTGCCAGCAGCGGGACAGGGGGGCACGAGCAGTACTTC; CDR3: CASSGTGGHEQYF; D: TRBD1; size: few; V: TRBV7-9; J: TRBJ2-7
DNA: TGCGCCAGCAGCCTGAAGGCAGGGTGGACCGGGGAGCTGTTTTTT; CDR3: CASSLKAGWTGELFF; D: -; size: -; V: TRBV4-3; J: TRBJ2-2
DNA: TGTGCCAGCAGCCCCCAAGGGCAGGGTGAGCAGTACTTC; CDR3: CASSPQGQGEQYF; D: -; size: -; V: TRBV7-2; J: TRBJ2-7
DNA: TGTGCCAGCAGCCCAACTAGCGGGCGAGGGGCAGATACGCAGTATTTT; CDR3: CASSPTSGRGADTQYF; D: TRBD2; size: few; V: TRBV7-3; J: TRBJ2-3